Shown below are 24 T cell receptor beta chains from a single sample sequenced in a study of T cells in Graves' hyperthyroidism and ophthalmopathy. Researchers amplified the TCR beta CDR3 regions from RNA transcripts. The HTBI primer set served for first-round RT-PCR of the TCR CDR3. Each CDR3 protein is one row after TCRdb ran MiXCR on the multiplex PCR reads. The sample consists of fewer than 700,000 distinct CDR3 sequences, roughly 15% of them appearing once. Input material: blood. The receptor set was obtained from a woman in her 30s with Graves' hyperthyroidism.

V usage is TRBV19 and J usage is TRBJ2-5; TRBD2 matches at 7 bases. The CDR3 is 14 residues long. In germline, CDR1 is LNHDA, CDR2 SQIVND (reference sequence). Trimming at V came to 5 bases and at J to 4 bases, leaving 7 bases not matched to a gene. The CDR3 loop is CASSEMTSTETQYF. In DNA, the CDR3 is TGTGCCAGTAGTGAAATGACTAGCACAGAGACCCAGTACTTC.

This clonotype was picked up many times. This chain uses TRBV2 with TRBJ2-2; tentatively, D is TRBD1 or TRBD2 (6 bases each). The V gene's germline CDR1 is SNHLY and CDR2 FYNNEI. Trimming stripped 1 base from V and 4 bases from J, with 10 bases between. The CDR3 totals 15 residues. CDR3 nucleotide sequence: TGTGCCAGCAGTGAAGGAGGAGGGGGCACCGGGGAGCTGTTTTTT. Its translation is CASSEGGGGTGELFF.

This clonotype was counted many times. The CDR3 spells CASSEGAATTEAFF. Written as DNA, the CDR3 is TGTGCCAGCAGTGAAGGCGCGGCCACCACTGAAGCTTTCTTT. V usage is TRBV2 and J usage is TRBJ1-1; D gene unclear. Germline assignment: CDR1 SNHLY and CDR2 FYNNEI. CDR3 length: 14 amino acids. With 1 base removed from V and 4 bases from J, the gap between germline ends came to 10 bases.

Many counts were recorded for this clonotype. The CDR3 protein is CAISEGALEQYF. In nucleotides, the CDR3 is TGTGCCATCAGTGAGGGGGCCCTCGAGCAGTACTTC. The V and J genes are TRBV10-3 and TRBJ2-7; D is perhaps TRBD1 (5 bases). Germline CDR1 reads ENHRY; CDR2 reads SYGVKD. Trimming removed 2 bases from V and 6 bases from J, with 8 bases in between. The CDR3 has 12 amino acids.

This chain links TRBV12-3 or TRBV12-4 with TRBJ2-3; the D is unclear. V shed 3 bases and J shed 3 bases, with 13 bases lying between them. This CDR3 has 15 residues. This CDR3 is CASSFGGLVTDTQYF. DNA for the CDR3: TGTGCCAGCAGTTTTGGTGGGCTAGTTACAGATACGCAGTATTTT.

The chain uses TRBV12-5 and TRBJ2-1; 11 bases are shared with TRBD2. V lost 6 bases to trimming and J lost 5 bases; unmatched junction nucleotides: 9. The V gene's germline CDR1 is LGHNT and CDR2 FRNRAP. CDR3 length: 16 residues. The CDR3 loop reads CASGMTGTSGNNEQFF. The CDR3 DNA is TGTGCTAGTGGCATGACCGGGACTAGCGGTAACAATGAGCAGTTCTTC.

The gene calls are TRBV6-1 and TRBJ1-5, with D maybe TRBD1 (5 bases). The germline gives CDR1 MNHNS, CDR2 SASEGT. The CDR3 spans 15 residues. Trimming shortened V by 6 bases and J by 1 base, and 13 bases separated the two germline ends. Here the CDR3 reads CASRRLGQSNQPQHF. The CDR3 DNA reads TGTGCCAGCAGAAGACTGGGGCAGAGCAATCAGCCCCAGCATTTT.

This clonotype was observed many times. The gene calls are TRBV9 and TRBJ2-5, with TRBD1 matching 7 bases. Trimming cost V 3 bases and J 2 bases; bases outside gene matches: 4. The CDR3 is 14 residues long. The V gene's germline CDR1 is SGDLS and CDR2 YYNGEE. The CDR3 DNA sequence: TGTGCCAGCAGCGGGACAGGCCCACAAGAGACCCAGTACTTC. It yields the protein CASSGTGPQETQYF.

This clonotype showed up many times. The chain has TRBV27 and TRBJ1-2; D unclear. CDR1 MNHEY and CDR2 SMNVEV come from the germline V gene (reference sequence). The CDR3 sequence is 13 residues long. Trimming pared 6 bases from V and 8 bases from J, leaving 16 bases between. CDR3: CASRGWSFGGYTF. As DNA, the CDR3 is TGTGCCAGCAGGGGTTGGTCGTTTGGGGGCTACACCTTC.

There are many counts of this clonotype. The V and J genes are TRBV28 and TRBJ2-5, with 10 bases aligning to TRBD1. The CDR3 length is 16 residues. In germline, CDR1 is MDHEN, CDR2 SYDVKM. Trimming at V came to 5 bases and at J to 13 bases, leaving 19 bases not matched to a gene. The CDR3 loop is CASSPPRTGGRVVVYF. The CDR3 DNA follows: TGTGCCAGCAGTCCCCCTAGGACAGGGGGGAGAGTTGTAGTGTACTTC.

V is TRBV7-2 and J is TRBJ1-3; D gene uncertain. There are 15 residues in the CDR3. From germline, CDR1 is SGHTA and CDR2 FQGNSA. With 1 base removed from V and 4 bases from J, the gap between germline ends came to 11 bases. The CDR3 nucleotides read TGTGCCAGCAGCTTAGGGCCACAACACGGAAACACCATATATTTT. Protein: CASSLGPQHGNTIYF.

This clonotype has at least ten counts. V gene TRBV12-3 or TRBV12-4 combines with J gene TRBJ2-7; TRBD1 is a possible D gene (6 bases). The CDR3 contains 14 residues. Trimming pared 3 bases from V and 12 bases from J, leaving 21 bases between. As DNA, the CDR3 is TGTGCCAGCAGTTTGTTTGGGGACACTGACGAGAGGTACTTC. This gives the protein CASSLFGDTDERYF.

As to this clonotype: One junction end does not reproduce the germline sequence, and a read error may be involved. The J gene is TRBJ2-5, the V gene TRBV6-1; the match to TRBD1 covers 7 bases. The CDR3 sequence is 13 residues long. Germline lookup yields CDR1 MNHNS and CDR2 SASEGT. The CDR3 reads CASRGQMEEIQYF. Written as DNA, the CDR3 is TGTGCCAGTCGGGGACAGATGGAGGAGATCCAGTACTTC.

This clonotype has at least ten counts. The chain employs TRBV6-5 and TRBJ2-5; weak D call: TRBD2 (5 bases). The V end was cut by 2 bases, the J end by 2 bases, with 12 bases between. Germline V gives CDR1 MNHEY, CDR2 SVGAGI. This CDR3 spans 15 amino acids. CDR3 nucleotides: TGTGCCAGCAGTTACATTTCTGAGCGGCAAGAGACCCAGTACTTC. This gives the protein CASSYISERQETQYF.

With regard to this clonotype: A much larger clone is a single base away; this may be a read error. The CDR3 is CSARTVTKETHYF. DNA for the CDR3: TGCAGTGCTAGGACCGTAACGAAAGAGACCCATTACTTC. This chain connects TRBV20-1 to TRBJ2-5, with no clear D. This CDR3 region has 13 residues. Germline assignment: CDR1 DFQATT and CDR2 SNEGSKA (reference sequence).

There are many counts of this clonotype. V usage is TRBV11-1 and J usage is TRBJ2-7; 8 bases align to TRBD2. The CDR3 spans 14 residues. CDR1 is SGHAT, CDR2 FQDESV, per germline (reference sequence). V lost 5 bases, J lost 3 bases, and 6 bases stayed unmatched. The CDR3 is CASSLLAESYEQYF. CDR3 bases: TGTGCCAGCAGCCTACTAGCGGAAAGCTACGAGCAGTACTTC.

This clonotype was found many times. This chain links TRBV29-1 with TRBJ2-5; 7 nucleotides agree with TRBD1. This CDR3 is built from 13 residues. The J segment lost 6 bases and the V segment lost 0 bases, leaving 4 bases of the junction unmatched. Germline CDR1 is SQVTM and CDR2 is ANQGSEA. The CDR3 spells CSVEDGGQKTQYF. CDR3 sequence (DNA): TGCAGCGTTGAAGATGGGGGACAGAAGACCCAGTACTTC.

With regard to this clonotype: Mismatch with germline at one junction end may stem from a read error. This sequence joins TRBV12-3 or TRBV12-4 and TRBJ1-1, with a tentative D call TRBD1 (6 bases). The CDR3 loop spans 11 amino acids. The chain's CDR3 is CAGRKGGGGFF. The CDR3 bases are TGTGCCGGCAGAAAAGGGGGGGGGGGTTTCTTT.

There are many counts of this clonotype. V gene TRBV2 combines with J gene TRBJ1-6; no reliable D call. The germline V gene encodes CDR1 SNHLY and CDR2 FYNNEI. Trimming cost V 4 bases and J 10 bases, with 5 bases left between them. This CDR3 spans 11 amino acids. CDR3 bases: TGTGCCAGCAGTGGGGCCTCACCCCTCCACTTT. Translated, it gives CASSGASPLHF.

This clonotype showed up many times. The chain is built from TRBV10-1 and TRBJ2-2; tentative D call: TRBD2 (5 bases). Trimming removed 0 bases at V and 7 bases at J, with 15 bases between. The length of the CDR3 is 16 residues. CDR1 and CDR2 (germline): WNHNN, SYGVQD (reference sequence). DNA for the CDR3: TGCGCCAGCAGTGAGTCGACGGGGATTTTCAGCGGGGAGCTGTTTTTT. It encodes CASSESTGIFSGELFF.

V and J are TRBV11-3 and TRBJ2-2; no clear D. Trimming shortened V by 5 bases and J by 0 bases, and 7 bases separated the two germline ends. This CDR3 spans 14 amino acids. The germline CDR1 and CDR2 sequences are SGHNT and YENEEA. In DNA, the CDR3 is TGTGCCAGCAGCCCGACACCGAACACCGGGGAGCTGTTTTTT. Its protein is CASSPTPNTGELFF.

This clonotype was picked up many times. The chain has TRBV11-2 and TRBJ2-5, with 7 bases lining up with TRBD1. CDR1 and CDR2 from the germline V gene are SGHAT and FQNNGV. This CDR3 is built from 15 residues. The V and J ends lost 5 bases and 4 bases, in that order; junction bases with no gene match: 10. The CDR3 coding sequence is TGTGCCAGCAGCGTACAGGGGAATTGGGGAGAGACCCAGTACTTC. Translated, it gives CASSVQGNWGETQYF.

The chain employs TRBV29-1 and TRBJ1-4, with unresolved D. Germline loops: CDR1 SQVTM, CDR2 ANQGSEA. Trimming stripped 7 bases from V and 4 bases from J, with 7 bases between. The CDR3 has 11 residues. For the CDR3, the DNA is TGCAGCGGGTCTGATAATGAAAAACTGTTTTTT. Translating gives CSGSDNEKLFF.

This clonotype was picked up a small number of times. The CDR3 nucleotides are TGCAGTGCTAGAGTTAAGGGCGTCTACGAGCAGTACTTC. Its translation: CSARVKGVYEQYF. V is TRBV20-1 and J is TRBJ2-7; unclear D gene. The germline V and J ends were trimmed by 1 base and 3 bases, with 10 bases remaining between them. The CDR3 is made up of 13 amino acids. The V gene's germline CDR1 is DFQATT and CDR2 SNEGSKA (reference sequence).